The clone carrying this T cell receptor (beta chain) appeared many times. Its antigen is currently unknown. The sample is drawn from a study of CD8 T cells in ankylosing spondylitis. Study-wide findings and caveats: A motif in TCR beta, a set of fewer than ten highly homologous variants, appeared characteristic of ankylosing spondylitis blood.

TCRdb passed the 5' RACE reads through MiXCR, listing each CDR3 protein once. The table shows about 340,000 distinct CDR3 sequences, with 7% to 9% occurring only once. The CDR3 loop spans 13 amino acids. The V gene lost 5 bases and the J gene lost 5 bases, with 12 bases spanning the gap. The chain joins TRBV12-3 or TRBV12-4 to TRBJ1-1; no firm D call. The source material was blood, either unsorted or a sorted T cell fraction (not recorded which). This TCR came from a male donor with ankylosing spondylitis. This chain's CDR3 is CASSLQAGTEAFF. CDR3 DNA: TGTGCCAGCAGTCTCCAGGCTGGAACTGAAGCTTTCTTT.